This TCR beta chain derives from a study of T cell repertoires in cytomegalovirus infection. Study overall: Public signatures in TCR beta pointed to CMV infection and matching HLA type.

MiXCR, run by TCRdb on the reads, gives a single entry per CDR3 protein. The table shows more than 500,000 distinct CDR3 sequences, with approximately 16% occurring only once. The source is a human donor in good health (CMV status not recorded). Some clones in this sample may be carry-over from other donors' samples. The sample comprised CD8+ T cells from PBMCs.

For the CDR3, the DNA is TGTGCCAGCAGTTTTGGACCCTTCTCCTCTGGGGCCAACGTCCTGACTTTC. Translated: CASSFGPFSSGANVLTF. The chain employs TRBV6-5 and TRBJ2-6, with D hard to call. The germline V gene has CDR1 MNHEY and CDR2 SVGAGI. The V and J ends lost 4 bases and 0 bases respectively, with 13 bases between them. The CDR3 contains 17 residues.